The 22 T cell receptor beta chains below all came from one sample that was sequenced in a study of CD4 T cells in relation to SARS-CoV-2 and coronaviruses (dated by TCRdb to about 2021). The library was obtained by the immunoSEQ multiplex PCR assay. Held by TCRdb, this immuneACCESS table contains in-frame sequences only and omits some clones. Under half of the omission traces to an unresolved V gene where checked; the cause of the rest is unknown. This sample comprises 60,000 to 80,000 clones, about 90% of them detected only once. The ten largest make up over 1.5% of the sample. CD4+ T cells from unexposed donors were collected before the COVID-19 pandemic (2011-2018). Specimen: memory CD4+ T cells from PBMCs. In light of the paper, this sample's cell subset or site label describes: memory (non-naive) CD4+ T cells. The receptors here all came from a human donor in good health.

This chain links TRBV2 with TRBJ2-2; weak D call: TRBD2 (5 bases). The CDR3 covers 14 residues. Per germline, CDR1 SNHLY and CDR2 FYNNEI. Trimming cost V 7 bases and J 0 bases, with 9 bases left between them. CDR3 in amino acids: CASNSGANTGELFF. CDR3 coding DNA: TGTGCCAGCAACAGCGGCGCGAACACCGGGGAGCTGTTTTTT. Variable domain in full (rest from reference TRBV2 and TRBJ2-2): EPEVTQTPSHQVTQMGQEVILRCVPISNHLYFYWYRQILGQKVEFLVSFYNNEISEKSEIFDDQFSVERPDGSNFTLKIRSTKLEDSAMYFCASNSGANTGELFFGEGSRLTVL.

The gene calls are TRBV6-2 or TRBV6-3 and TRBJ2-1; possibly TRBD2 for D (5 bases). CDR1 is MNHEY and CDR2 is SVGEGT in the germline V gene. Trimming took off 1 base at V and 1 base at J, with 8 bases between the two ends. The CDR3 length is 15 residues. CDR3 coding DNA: TGTGCCAGCAGTTACTTTACGGGGTCCTACAATGAGCAGTTCTTC. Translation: CASSYFTGSYNEQFF.

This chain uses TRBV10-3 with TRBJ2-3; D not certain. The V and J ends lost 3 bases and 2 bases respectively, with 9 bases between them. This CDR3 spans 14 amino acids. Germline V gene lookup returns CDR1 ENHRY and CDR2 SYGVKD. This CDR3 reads CAISDHGDTDTQYF. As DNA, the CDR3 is TGTGCCATCAGTGACCATGGGGACACAGATACGCAGTATTTT.

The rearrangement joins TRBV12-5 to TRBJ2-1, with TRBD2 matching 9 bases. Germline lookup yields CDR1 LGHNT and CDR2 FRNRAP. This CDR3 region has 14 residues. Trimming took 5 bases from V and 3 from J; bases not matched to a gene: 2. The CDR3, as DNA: TGTGCTAGTGGTCATAGCGGGGGCTACAATGAGCAGTTCTTC. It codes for CASGHSGGYNEQFF.

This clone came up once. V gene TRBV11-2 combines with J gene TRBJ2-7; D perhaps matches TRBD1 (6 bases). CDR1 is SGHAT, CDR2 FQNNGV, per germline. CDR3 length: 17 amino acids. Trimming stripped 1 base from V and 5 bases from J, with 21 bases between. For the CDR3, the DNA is TGTGCCAGCAGCTTAGGGGCGTACGGGGTACAGGGTGACGAGCAGTACTTC. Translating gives CASSLGAYGVQGDEQYF. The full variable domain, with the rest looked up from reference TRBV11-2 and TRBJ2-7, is EAGVAQSPRYKIIEKRQSVAFWCNPISGHATLYWYQQILGQGPKLLIQFQNNGVVDDSQLPKDRFSAERLKGVDSTLKIQPAKLEDSAVYLCASSLGAYGVQGDEQYFGPGTRLTVT.

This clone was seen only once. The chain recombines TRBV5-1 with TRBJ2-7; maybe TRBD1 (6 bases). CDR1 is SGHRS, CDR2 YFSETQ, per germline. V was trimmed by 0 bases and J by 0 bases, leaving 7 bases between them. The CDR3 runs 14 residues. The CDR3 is CASSLEDSSYEQYF. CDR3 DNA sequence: TGCGCCAGCAGCTTGGAGGACAGCTCCTACGAGCAGTACTTC. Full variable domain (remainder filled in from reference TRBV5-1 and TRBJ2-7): KAGVTQTPRYLIKTRGQQVTLSCSPISGHRSVSWYQQTPGQGLQFLFEYFSETQRNKGNFPGRFSGRQFSNSRSEMNVSTLELGDSALYLCASSLEDSSYEQYFGPGTRLTVT.

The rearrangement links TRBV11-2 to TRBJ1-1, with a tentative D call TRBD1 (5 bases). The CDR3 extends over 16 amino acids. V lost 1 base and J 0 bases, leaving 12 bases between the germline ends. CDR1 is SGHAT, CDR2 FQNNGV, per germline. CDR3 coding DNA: TGTGCCAGCAGCTTAGTGACGACAGAGCTGAACACTGAAGCTTTCTTT. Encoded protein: CASSLVTTELNTEAFF. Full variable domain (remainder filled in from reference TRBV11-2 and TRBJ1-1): EAGVAQSPRYKIIEKRQSVAFWCNPISGHATLYWYQQILGQGPKLLIQFQNNGVVDDSQLPKDRFSAERLKGVDSTLKIQPAKLEDSAVYLCASSLVTTELNTEAFFGQGTRLTVV.

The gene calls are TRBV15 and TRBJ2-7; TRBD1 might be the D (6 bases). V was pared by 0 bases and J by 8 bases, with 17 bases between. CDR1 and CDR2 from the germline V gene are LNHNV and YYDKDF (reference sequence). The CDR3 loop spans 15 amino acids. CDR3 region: CATSRDGQGYGKQYF. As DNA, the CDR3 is TGTGCCACCAGCAGAGACGGCCAGGGGTACGGCAAGCAGTACTTC.

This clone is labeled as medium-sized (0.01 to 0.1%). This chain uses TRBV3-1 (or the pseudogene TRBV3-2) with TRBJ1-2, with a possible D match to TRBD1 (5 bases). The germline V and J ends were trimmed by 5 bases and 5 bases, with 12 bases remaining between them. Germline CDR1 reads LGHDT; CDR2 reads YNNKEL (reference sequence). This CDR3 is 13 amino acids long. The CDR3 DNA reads TGTGCCAGCAGCTTGGGACCGCAATATGGCTACACCTTC. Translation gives CASSLGPQYGYTF.

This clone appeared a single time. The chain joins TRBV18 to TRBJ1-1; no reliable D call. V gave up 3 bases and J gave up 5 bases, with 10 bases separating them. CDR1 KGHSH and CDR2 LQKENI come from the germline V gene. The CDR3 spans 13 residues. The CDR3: CASSPGSGTEAFF. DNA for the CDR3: TGTGCCAGCTCACCGGGGTCGGGTACTGAAGCTTTCTTT.

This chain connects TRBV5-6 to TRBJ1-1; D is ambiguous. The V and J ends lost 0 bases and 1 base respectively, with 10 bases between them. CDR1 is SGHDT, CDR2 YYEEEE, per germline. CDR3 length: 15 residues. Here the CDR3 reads CASSLVKGRNTEAFF. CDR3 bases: TGTGCCAGCAGCTTGGTTAAGGGCAGGAACACTGAAGCTTTCTTT.

CDR3 region: CASSSGGETQYF. The CDR3 DNA reads TGTGCCAGCAGCTCGGGGGGAGAGACCCAGTACTTC. The rearrangement links TRBV5-4 to TRBJ2-5; TRBD2 matches at 7 bases. This CDR3 has 12 amino acids. Germline V gene data show CDR1 as SGHNT and CDR2 as YYREEE (reference sequence). V gave up 3 bases and J gave up 4 bases; unmatched junction bases: 0.

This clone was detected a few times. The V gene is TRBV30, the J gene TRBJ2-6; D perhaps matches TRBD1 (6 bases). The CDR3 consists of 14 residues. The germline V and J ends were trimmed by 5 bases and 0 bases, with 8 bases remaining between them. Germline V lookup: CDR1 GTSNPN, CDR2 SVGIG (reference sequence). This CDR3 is CAWEQGSGANVLTF. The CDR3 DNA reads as TGTGCCTGGGAACAGGGCTCTGGGGCCAACGTCCTGACTTTC.

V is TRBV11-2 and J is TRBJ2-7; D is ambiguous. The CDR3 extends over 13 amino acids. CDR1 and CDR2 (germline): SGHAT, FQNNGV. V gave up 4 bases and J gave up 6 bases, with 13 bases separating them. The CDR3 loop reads CASSYTGASEQYF. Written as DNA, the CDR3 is TGTGCCAGCAGCTACACGGGTGCCTCCGAGCAGTACTTC.

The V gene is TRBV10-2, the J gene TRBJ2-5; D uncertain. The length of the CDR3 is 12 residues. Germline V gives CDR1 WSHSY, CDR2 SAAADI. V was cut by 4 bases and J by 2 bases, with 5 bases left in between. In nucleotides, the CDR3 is TGCGCCAGCAGTGCGTTGCAAGAGACCCAGTACTTC. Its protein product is CASSALQETQYF.

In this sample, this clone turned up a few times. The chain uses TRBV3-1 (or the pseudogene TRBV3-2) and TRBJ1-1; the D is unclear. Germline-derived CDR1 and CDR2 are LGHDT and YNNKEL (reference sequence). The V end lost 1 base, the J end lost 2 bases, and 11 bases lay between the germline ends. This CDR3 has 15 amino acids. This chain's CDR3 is CASSQGADFNTEAFF. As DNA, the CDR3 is TGTGCCAGCAGCCAAGGAGCGGACTTTAACACTGAAGCTTTCTTT.

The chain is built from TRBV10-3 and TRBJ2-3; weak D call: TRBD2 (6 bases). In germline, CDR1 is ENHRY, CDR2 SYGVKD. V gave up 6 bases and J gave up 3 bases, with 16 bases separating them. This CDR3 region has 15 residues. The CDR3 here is CAIRGGSGETDTQYF. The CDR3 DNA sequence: TGTGCCATCAGGGGGGGATCGGGAGAAACAGATACGCAGTATTTT.

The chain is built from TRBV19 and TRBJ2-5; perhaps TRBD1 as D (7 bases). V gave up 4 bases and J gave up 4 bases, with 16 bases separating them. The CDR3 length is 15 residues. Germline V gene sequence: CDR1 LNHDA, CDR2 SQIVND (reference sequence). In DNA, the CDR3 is TGTGCCAGTAGTAACCACCTGCAGGGGGGAGAGACCCAGTACTTC. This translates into CASSNHLQGGETQYF.

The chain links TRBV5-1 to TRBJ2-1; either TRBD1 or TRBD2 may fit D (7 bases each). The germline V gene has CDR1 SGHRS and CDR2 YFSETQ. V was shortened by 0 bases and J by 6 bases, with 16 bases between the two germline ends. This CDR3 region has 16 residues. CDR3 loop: CASSLAARGGSNEQFF. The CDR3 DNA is TGCGCCAGCAGCTTGGCGGCCAGGGGGGGGTCCAATGAGCAGTTCTTC.

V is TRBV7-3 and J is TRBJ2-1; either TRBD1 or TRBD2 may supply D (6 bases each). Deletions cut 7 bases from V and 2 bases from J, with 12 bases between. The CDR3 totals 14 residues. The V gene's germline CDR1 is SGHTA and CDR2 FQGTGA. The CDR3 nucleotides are TGTGCCAGCAAAGGAGGGGGGACCTACAATGAGCAGTTCTTC. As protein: CASKGGGTYNEQFF.

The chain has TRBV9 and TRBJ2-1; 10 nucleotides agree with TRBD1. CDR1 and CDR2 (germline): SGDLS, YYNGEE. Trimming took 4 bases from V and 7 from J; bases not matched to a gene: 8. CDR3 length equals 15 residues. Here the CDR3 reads CASSPSTGGQNEQFF. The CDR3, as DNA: TGTGCCAGCAGCCCGTCGACAGGGGGCCAAAATGAGCAGTTCTTC.

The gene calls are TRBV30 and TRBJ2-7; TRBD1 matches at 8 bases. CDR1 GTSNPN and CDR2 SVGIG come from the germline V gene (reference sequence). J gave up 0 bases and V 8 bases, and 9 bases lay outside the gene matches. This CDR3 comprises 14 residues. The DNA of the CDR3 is TGTGCCCATGCGGCAGGGGGCGACTCCTACGAGCAGTACTTC. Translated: CAHAAGGDSYEQYF.